This TCR beta chain appears in the sequencing data of a study of shared clonotypes between healthy human individuals (TCRdb year 2020). Describing the broader study: Three men and a couple of women, aged 18 to 49 years, made up the cohort. Blood TCR repertoires of roughly 5 healthy adults were deeply sequenced to estimate repertoire size and the extent of clonotype sharing between individuals. For each donor, CD4 naive and CD4 memory were each run on three plates, CD8 naive on two plates, and CD8 memory on one plate. To increase sequencing depth and limit assay-specific biases, TCR repertoire library preparation and sequencing were carried out by different laboratories using diverse techniques. Per donor, leukapheresis produced somewhere between about 0.8 and 9 billion PBMCs.

Note on this clone: The specificity of this receptor is unknown. Per-base quality was not reported, and no clone a single base away is much larger than it.

For the CD8 naive samples, CD45RO-negative cells were positively selected for CCR7, yielding a CD45RA+CCR7+ population from which TemRA cells were excluded. Donors were healthy HIV-negative adults with no recently reported acute infections or vaccinations. All donors were Caucasian adults living in Nashville, Tennessee, USA. Blood was obtained by leukapheresis, after which PBMCs were separated by Ficoll-Histopaque density gradient centrifugation and cryopreserved in liquid nitrogen vapor phase. Analytical flow cytometry was used to check the purity and quantity of every magnetically sorted T cell population. Genomic DNA was isolated from every sorted fraction and measured by UV absorbance on a Nanodrop 2000c. The germline V gene supplies CDR1 SGDLS and CDR2 YYNGEE. V is reduced by 0 bases and J by 0 bases, leaving a spacing of 9 bases between them. Spanning cysteine to phenylalanine, the CDR3 consists of 15 amino acids. Only the CDR3 part of the read is kept: 45 bases, read in frame from the first base.

Using the deep immunoSEQ assay, TCR CDR3 regions were amplified from genomic DNA by multiplex PCR. Extracted genomic DNA from each cell subset was spread evenly across all wells of several immunoSEQ 96-well plates, with each plate serving as a replicate. For sorted subsets, each replicate PCR was loaded with 200 ng genomic DNA, equivalent to 25,000 to 30,000 T cell genomes. Purified libraries were measured with a Qubit 3.0 fluorometer, size-checked on a Bioanalyzer 2100, and measured again with the KAPA Library Quantification kit. Every immunoSEQ 96-well plate was sequenced on a separate single-read 150-cycle Illumina NextSeq 550 flow cell. For the original study's pipeline: Because the immunoSEQ output held only junctional sequences and lacked quality scores, the filtering could not match the filtering applied to full-length reads. To assign V/J genes and CDR3, sequences were annotated using PyIR, a Python wrapper for IgBLAST v1.9, with IMGT germline references. Any read was removed if the V/J assignment was weak (E-value above 1e-6), the CDR3 was missing, or the read contained stop codons, out-of-frame junctions, or ambiguous translated residues. A V3J clonotype was defined by an identical inferred V gene, J gene, and CDR3 amino acid sequence. Percentage overlap between repertoires was calculated by dividing the number of shared unique clonotypes by the size of the smaller repertoire. Three approaches were used to assess repertoire richness: RTK rarefaction, the Chao1 estimator, and Recon v2.1 estimates of unobserved clonotypes. Generation probabilities were computed with OLGA for all TCRbeta clonotypes obtained by the gDNA method from several donors. TCRdb mirrors the immuneACCESS table, restricted to in-frame sequences. Some clones are absent from its copies; in checked studies, under half trace to an unresolved V gene, and the reason for the others is unknown. That table gives V, J and clone size, and the DNA gave D and trimming. This sample gives about 700,000 clones in total; roughly 94% of them show up just once. About 24% of the sample belongs to the ten largest clones.

The research as a whole found: Naive subsets generally had larger estimated clonotype richness than memory subsets did. Across a handful of donors, around 5.4% of naive CD4, roughly 3.5% of naive CD8, under 2.5% of memory CD4, and 0.4% of memory CD8 clonotypes were shared. Sampling was restricted to blood, and TCR repertoires in tissues likely differ from the TCR repertoires found in blood. Based on pairwise subsampling, the degree of clonotype sharing among donors was expected to be affected by sequencing depth. The small number of donors limited the genetic and exposure-history diversity represented. Compared with non-shared clonotypes, clonotypes shared by all four sorted-subset donors had higher generation probabilities. Rarefaction of sorted-subset datasets indicated incomplete sequencing despite the large sequencing depth.

The receptor was isolated from a man younger than 45 in good health. The rearranged segments are TRBV9 and TRBJ1-1, and possibly TRBD1, on 6 matching bases. Material for sequencing was naive CD8+ T cells sorted from blood. The cell subset or site tag for this specimen amounts to: CD45RA+CCR7+. The nucleotide sequence reads as follows: TGTGCCAGCAGCGTAGGAGGGGGTATGAACACTGAAGCTTTCTTT. This is translated as CASSVGGGMNTEAFF.